This record concerns one T cell receptor beta chain sequence. Its antigen is unknown. Generated by immunoSEQ multiplex PCR, the TCRdb table keeps only in-frame clones and is missing some. This sample has over 100,000 clones, with roughly 88% found just once. V was shortened by 4 bases and J by 6 bases, with 17 bases between the two germline ends. CDR3 length equals 14 residues. Per the germline V gene, CDR1 is SGDLS and CDR2 is YYNGEE. This record comes from a study of T cell responses to AZD1222 COVID-19 vaccine. Study-wide results and caveats: Unmutated variant regions reportedly attract nearly half of all spike-specific TCRs. The study sampled repertoires only after the peak T cell response. White British ancestry dominated among donors, who included more females, and clonal diversity was possibly underestimated. CD4 TCRs covered the whole spike, strongest at regions 160-218 and 743-854.

The sequence was collected from an adult in good health. This chain links TRBV9 with TRBJ2-7, with D tentatively TRBD2 (6 bases). The specimen was peripheral blood, collected on day 0 of MenACWY control vaccination. CDR3 nucleotides: TGTGCCAGCAGCCCTCGACTAGTTGGTCTCGAGCAGTACTTC. Its translation is CASSPRLVGLEQYF.